This TCR beta chain was documented in a study of blood T cells in healthy people across ages. The study, taken as a whole, reports: Diversity was higher, and naive CD4+ cells more numerous, in long-lived donors than in aged donors.

Concerning this clonotype: No antigen is known for it.

The authors ran a second PCR of 7 to 11 cycles using a sample-barcoded 5' primer and a J-beta primer mix. TCRdb reprocessed the 5' RACE reads with MiXCR, giving one entry per CDR3 protein. The table shows some 750,000 distinct CDR3 sequences, with 22% occurring only once. Donor samples were obtained from healthy Caucasian individuals from Russia, aged 6 to 90. Trimming cost V 3 bases and J 3 bases, with 12 bases left between them. This CDR3 spans 14 amino acids. Germline lookup yields CDR1 KGHSH and CDR2 LQKENI. The chain carries TRBV18 and TRBJ2-7, with D possibly TRBD2 on 5 matching bases. Specimen: blood. The clonotype comes from a man between 65 and 80 years old in good health. This CDR3 is CASSPRPGDYEQYF. Written as DNA, the CDR3 is TGTGCCAGCTCACCTCGACCCGGGGACTACGAGCAGTACTTC.